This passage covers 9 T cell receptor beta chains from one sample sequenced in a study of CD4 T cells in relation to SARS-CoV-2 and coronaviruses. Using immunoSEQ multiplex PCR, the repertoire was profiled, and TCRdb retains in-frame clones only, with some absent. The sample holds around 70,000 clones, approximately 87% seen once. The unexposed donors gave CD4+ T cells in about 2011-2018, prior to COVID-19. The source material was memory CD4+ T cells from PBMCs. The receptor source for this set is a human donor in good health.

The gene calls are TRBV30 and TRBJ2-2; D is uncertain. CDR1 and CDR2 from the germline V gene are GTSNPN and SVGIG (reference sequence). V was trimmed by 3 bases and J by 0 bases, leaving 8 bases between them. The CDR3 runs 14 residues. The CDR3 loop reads CAWSLGSNTGELFF. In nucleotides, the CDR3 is TGTGCCTGGAGCTTGGGATCGAACACCGGGGAGCTGTTTTTT.

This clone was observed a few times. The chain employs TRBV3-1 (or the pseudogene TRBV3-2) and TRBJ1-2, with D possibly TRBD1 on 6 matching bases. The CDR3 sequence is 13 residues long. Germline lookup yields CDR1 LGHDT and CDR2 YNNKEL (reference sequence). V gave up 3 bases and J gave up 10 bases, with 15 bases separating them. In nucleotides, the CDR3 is TGTGCCAGCAGCCAGACTCGGGACACTCCCTACACCTTC. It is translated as CASSQTRDTPYTF.

CDR3 in DNA: TGTGCCAGCAGTTTGGGTTCCTCCTACAATGAGCAGTTCTTC. It codes for CASSLGSSYNEQFF. The chain couples TRBV6-2 or TRBV6-3 to TRBJ2-1; D ambiguous. The CDR3 totals 14 residues. Trimming took 4 bases from V and 0 from J, leaving 7 bases between them. The germline V gene has CDR1 MNHEY and CDR2 SVGEGT.

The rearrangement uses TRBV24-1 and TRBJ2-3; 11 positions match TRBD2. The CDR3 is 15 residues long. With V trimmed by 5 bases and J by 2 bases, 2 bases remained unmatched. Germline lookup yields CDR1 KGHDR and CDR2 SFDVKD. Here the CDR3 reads CATSGLAGNTDTQYF. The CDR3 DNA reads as TGTGCCACCAGTGGACTAGCGGGAAACACAGATACGCAGTATTTT.

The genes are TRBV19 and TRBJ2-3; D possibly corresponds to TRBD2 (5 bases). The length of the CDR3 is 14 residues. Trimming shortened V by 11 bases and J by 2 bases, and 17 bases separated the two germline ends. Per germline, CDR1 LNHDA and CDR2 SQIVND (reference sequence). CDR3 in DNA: TGTGCCTCGGGGTCGGATAGACCCACAGATACGCAGTATTTT. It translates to CASGSDRPTDTQYF.

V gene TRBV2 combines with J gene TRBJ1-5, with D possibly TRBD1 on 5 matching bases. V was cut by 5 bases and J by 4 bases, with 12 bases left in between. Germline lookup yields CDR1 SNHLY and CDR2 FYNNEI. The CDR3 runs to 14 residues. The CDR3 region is CASSTHRLNQPQHF. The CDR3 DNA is TGTGCCAGCAGTACTCACAGGTTGAATCAGCCCCAGCATTTT.

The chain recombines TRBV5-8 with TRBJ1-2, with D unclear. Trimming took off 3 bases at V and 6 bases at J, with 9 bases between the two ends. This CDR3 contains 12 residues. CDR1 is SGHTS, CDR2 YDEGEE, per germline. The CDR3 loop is CASSSGRDGYTF. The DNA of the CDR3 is TGTGCCAGCAGCTCCGGTCGGGATGGCTACACCTTC.

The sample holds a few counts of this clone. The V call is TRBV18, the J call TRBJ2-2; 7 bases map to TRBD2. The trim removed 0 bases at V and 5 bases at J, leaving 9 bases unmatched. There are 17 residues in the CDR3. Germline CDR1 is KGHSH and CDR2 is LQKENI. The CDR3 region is CASSPPGRTLSTGELFF. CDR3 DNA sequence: TGTGCCAGCTCACCACCCGGGAGGACACTAAGTACCGGGGAGCTGTTTTTT.

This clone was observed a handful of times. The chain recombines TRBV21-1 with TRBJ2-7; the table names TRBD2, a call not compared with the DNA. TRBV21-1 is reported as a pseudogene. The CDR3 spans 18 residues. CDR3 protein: CASSSTDGSSGPPYEQYF. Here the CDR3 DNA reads TGTGCCAGCAGCAGCACCGACGGGTCTAGCGGGCCTCCCTACGAGCAGTACTTC.